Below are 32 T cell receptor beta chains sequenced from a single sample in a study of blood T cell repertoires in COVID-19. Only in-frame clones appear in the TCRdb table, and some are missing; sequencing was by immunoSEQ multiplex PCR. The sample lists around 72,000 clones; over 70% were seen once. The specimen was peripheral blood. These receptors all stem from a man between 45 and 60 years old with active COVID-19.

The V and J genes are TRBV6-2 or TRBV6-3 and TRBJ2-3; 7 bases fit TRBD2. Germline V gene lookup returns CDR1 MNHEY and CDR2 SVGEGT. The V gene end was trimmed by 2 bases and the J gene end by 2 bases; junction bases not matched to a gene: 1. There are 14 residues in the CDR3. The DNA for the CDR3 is TGTGCCAGCAGTTACGGGAGGGCCACAGATACGCAGTATTTT. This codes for CASSYGRATDTQYF.

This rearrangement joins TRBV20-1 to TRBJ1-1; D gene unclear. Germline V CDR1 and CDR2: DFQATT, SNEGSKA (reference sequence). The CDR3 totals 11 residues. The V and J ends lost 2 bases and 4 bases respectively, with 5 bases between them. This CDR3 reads CSARKSTEAFF. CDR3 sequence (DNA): TGCAGTGCTAGAAAGAGCACTGAAGCTTTCTTT.

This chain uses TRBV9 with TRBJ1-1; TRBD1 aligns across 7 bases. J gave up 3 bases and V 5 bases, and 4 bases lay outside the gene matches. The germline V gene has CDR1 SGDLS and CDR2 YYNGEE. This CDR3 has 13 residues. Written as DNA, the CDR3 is TGTGCCAGCAGTGGTACAGGGGACACTGAAGCTTTCTTT. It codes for CASSGTGDTEAFF.

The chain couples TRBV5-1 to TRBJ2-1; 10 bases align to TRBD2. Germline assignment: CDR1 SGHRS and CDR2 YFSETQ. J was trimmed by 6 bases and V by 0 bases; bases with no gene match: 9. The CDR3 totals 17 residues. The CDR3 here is CASSLVPSGGAANEQFF. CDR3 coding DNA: TGCGCCAGCAGCTTGGTCCCAAGCGGGGGGGCCGCCAATGAGCAGTTCTTC.

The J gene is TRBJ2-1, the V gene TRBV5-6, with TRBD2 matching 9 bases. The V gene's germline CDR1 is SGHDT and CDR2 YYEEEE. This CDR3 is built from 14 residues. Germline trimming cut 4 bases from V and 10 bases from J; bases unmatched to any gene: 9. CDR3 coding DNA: TGTGCCAGCAGCCCTCTAGCGGGGAATAGAGAGCAGTTCTTC. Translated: CASSPLAGNREQFF.

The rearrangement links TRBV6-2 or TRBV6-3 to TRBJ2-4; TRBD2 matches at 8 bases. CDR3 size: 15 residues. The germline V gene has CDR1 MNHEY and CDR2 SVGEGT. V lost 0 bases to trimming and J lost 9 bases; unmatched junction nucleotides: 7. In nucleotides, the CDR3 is TGTGCCAGCAGTTACTCTTCCGGGGGGGCCGGCATTCAGTACTTC. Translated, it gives CASSYSSGGAGIQYF.

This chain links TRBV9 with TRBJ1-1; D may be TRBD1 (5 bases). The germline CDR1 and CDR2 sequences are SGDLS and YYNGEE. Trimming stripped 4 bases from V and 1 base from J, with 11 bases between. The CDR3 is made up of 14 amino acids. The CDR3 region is CASSPGGGNTEAFF. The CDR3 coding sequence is TGTGCCAGCAGCCCCGGGGGAGGGAACACTGAAGCTTTCTTT.

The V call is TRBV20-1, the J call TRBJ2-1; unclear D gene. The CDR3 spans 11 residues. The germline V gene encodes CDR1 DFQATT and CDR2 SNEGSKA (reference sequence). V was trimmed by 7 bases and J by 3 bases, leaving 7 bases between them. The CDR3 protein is CSVAYYNEQFF. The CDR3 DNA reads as TGCAGTGTCGCCTACTACAATGAGCAGTTCTTC.

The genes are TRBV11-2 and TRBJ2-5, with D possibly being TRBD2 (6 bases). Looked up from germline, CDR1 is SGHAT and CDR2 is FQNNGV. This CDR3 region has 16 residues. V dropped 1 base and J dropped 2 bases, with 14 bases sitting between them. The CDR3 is CASSLVGGGPQETQYF. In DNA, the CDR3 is TGTGCCAGCAGCTTAGTCGGGGGAGGTCCTCAAGAGACCCAGTACTTC.

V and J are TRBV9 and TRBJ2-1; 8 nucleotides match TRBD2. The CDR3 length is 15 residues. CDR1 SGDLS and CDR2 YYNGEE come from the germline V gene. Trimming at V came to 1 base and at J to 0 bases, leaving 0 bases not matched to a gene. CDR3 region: CASSVSGSSYNEQFF. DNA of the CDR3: TGTGCCAGCAGCGTAAGCGGGAGCTCCTACAATGAGCAGTTCTTC.

In nucleotides, the CDR3 is TGTGCCAGCAGCACCCCGGGGGGGAGCTATGGCTACACCTTC. This sequence encodes CASSTPGGSYGYTF. V gene TRBV9 combines with J gene TRBJ1-2, with D perhaps matching TRBD1 (5 bases). The CDR3 spans 14 residues. The germline CDR1 and CDR2 sequences are SGDLS and YYNGEE. Trimming shortened V by 4 bases and J by 4 bases, and 14 bases separated the two germline ends.

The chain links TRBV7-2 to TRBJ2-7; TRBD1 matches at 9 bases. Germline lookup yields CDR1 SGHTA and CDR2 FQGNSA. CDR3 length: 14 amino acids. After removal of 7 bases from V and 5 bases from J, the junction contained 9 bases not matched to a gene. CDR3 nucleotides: TGTGCCAGCACATATCGGACAGGGGTCGACGAGCAGTACTTC. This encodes CASTYRTGVDEQYF.

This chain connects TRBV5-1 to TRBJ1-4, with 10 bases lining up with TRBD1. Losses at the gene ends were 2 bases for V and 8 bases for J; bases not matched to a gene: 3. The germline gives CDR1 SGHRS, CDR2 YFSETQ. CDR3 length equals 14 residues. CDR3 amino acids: CASSFGTGDEKLFF. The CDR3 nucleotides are TGCGCCAGCAGCTTTGGGACAGGGGACGAAAAACTGTTTTTT.

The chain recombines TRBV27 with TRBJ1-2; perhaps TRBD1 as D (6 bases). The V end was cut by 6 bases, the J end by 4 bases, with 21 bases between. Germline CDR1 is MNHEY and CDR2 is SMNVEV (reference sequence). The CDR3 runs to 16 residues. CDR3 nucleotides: TGTGCCAGCAGCCCAATGCAGGGGCCGCCTATCTATGGCTACACCTTC. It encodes CASSPMQGPPIYGYTF.

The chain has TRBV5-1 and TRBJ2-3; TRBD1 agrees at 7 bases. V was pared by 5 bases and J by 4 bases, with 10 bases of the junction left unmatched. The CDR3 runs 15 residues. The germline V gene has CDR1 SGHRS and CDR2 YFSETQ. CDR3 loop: CASRSGQRIADTQYF. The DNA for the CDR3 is TGCGCCAGCAGGTCGGGACAGAGGATCGCAGATACGCAGTATTTT.

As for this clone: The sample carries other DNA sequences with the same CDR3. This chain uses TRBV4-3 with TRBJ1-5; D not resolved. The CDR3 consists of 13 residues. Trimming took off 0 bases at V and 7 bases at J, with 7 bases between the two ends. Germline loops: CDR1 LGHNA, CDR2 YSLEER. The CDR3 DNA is TGCGCCAGCAGCCAAGATCGAGGACAGCCCCAGCATTTT. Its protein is CASSQDRGQPQHF.

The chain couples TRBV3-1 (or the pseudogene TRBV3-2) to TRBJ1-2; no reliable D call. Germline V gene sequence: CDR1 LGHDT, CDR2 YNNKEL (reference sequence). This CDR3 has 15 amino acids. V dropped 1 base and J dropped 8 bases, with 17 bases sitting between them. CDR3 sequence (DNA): TGTGCCAGCAGCCAAGCGCAGGCCCGGGCGGGGGGCTACACCTTC. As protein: CASSQAQARAGGYTF.

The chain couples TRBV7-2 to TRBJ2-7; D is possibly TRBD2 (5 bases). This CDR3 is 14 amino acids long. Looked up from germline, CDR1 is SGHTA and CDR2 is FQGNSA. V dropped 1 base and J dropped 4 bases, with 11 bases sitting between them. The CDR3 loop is CASSLGVSGYEQYF. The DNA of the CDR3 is TGTGCCAGCAGCTTAGGGGTTTCGGGGTACGAGCAGTACTTC.

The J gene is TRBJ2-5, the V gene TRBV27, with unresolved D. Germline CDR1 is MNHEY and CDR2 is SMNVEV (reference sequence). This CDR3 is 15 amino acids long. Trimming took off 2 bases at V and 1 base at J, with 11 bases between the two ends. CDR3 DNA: TGTGCCAGCAGTTTAGGATGGGCGCTCCAAGAGACCCAGTACTTC. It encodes CASSLGWALQETQYF.

This CDR3 reads CASSQGTNYGYTF. CDR3 bases: TGCGCCAGCAGCCAAGGGACAAATTATGGCTACACCTTC. The gene calls are TRBV4-3 and TRBJ1-2, with D possibly matching TRBD1 (5 bases). The CDR3 extends over 13 amino acids. Between the trimmed V and J ends, which lost 1 base and 5 bases, there was a span of 8 bases. Germline CDR1 LGHNA, CDR2 YSLEER.

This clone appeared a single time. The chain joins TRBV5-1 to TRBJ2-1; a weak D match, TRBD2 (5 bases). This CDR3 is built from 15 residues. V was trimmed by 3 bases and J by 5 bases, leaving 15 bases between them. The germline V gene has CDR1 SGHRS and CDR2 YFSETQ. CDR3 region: CASSSREDWNNEQFF. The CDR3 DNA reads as TGCGCCAGCAGCTCCCGAGAGGACTGGAACAATGAGCAGTTCTTC.

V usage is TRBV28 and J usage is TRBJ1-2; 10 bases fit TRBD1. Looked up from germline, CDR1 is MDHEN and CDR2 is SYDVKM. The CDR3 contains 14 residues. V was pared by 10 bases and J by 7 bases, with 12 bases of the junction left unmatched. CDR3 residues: CATLPPGQGSGYTF. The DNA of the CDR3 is TGTGCCACCCTCCCTCCGGGACAGGGGTCTGGCTACACCTTC.

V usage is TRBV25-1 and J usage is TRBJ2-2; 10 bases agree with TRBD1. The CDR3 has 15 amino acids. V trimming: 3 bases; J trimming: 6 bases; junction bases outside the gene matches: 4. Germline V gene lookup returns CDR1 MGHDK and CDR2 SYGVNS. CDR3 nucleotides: TGTGCCAGCAGTGATGGGGACAGGGGAGCCGGGGAGCTGTTTTTT. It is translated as CASSDGDRGAGELFF.

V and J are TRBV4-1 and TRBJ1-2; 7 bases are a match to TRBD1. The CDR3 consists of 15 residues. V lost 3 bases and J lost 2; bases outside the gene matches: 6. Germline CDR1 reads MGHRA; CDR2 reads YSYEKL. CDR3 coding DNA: TGCGCCAGCAGCCAGTTAATCAGGGGGAACTATGGCTACACCTTC. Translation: CASSQLIRGNYGYTF.

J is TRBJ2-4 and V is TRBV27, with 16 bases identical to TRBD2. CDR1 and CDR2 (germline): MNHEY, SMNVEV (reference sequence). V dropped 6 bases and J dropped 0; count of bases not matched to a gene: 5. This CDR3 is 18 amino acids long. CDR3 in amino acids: CASRGLAGGALAKNIQYF. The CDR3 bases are TGTGCCAGCAGGGGACTAGCGGGAGGGGCCCTAGCCAAAAACATTCAGTACTTC.

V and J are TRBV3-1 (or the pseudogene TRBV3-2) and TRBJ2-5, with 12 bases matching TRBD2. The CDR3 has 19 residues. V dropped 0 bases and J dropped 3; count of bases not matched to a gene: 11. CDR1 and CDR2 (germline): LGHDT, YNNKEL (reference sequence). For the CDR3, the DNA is TGTGCCAGCAGCCAAGATCGGCTAGCGGGGGGGGTACTAAAAGAGACCCAGTACTTC. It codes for CASSQDRLAGGVLKETQYF.

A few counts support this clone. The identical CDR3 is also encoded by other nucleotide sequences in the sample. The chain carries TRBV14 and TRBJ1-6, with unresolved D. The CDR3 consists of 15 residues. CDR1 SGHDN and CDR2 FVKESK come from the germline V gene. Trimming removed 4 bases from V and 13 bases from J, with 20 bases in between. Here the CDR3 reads CASSPRSAPEAPLHF. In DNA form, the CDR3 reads TGTGCCAGCAGCCCCAGGTCGGCCCCGGAGGCGCCCCTCCACTTT.

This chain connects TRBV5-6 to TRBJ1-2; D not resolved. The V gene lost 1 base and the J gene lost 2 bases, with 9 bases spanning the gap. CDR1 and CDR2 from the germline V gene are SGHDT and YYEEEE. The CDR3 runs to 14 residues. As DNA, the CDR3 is TGTGCCAGCAGCTTGTCATCTCAGAACTATGGCTACACCTTC. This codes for CASSLSSQNYGYTF.

The CDR3 sequence: CASSESSSYNSPLHF. CDR3 nucleotide sequence: TGTGCCAGCAGCGAGTCTAGCTCCTATAATTCACCCCTCCACTTT. The chain combines TRBV9 with TRBJ1-6, with unresolved D. Trimming took 3 bases from V and 0 from J, leaving 7 bases between them. The CDR3 is made up of 15 amino acids. Looked up from germline, CDR1 is SGDLS and CDR2 is YYNGEE.

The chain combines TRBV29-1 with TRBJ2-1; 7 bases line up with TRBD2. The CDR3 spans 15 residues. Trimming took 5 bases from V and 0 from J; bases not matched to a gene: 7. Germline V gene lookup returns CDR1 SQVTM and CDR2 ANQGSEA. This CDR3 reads CSVRGGVDSYNEQFF. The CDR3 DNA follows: TGCAGCGTTCGCGGGGGAGTTGACTCCTACAATGAGCAGTTCTTC.

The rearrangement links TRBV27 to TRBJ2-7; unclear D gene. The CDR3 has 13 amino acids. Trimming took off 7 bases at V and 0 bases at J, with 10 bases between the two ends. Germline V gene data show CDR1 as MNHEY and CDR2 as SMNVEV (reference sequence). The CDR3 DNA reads TGTGCCAGCAATCCCAGCGCCTCCTACGAGCAGTACTTC. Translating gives CASNPSASYEQYF.

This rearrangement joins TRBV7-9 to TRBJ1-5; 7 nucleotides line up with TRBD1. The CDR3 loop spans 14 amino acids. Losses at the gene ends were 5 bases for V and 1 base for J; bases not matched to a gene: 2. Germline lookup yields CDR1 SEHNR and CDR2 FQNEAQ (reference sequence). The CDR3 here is CASSVTGSNQPQHF. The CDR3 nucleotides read TGTGCCAGCAGCGTGACAGGGAGCAATCAGCCCCAGCATTTT.